This T cell receptor beta chain was sequenced during a study of T cell clonotyping in hematopoietic cell transplantation. Profiled with immunoSEQ multiplex PCR; TCRdb holds only in-frame clones, not every one. The table includes 70,000 or so clones, over 90% detected once. Study-wide points: At the given depth, recipient repertoires were over 95% de novo clonotypes. Broader posttransplant TCR repertoire diversity was predicted by graft donor and pretransplant recipient Inverse Simpson Index values.

Of note for this clone: The antigen remains undetermined.

The length of the CDR3 is 13 residues. J lost 9 bases, V lost 7 bases, and 8 bases had no gene match. CDR1 is GTSNPN, CDR2 SVGIG, per germline (reference sequence). V is TRBV30 and J is TRBJ2-1, with TRBD1 matching 11 bases. This clonotype was obtained from a man aged 45-65 years in good health. Some clones in this sample may be carry-over from other donors' samples. Material: peripheral blood mononuclear cells. The CDR3 region is CALLRTGGGEQFF. The CDR3 nucleotides are TGTGCCTTGTTGAGGACAGGGGGCGGTGAGCAGTTCTTC.